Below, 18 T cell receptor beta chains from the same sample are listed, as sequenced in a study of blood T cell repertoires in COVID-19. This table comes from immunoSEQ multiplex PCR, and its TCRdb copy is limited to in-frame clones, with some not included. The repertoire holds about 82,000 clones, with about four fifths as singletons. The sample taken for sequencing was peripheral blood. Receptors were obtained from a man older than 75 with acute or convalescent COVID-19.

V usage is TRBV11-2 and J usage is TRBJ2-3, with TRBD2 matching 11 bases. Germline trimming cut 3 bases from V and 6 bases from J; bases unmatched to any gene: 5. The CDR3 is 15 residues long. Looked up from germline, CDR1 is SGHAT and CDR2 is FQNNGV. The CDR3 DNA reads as TGTGCCAGCAGCTTTAGCGGGAGGGCCGTGGATACGCAGTATTTT. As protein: CASSFSGRAVDTQYF.

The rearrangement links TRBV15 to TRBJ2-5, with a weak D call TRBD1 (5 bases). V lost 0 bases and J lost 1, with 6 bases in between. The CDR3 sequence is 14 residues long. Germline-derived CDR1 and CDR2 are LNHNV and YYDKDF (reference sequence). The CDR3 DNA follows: TGTGCCACCAGCAGAGAGGGGCTCCAAGAGACCCAGTACTTC. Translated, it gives CATSREGLQETQYF.

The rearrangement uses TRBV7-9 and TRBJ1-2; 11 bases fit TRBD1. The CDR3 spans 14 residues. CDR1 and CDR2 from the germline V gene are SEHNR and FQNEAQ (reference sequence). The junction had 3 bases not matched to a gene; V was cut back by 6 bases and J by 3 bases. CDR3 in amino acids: CASSGQGADYGYTF. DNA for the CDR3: TGTGCCAGCAGTGGACAGGGGGCTGACTATGGCTACACCTTC. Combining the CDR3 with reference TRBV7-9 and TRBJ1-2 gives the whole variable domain DTGVSQNPRHKITKRGQNVTFRCDPISEHNRLYWYRQTLGQGPEFLTYFQNEAQLEKSRLLSDRFSAERPKGSFSTLEIQRTEQGDSAMYLCASSGQGADYGYTFGSGTRLTVV.

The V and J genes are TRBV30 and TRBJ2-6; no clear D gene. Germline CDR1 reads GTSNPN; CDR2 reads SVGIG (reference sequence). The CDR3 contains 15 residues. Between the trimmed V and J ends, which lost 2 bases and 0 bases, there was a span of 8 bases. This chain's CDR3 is CAWSITVSGANVLTF. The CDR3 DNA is TGTGCCTGGAGTATTACTGTCTCTGGGGCCAACGTCCTGACTTTC.

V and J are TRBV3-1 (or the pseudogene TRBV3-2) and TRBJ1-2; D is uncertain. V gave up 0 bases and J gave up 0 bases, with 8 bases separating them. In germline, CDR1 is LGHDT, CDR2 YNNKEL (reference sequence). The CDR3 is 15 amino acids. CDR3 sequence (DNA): TGTGCCAGCAGCCAAGAACCCAGTTCTAACTATGGCTACACCTTC. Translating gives CASSQEPSSNYGYTF.

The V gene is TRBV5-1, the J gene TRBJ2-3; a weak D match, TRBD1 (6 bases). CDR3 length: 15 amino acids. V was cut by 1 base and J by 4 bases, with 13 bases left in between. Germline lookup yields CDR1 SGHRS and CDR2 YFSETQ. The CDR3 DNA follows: TGCGCCAGCAGCTTGTACGACAGGTTTTCAGATACGCAGTATTTT. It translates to CASSLYDRFSDTQYF.

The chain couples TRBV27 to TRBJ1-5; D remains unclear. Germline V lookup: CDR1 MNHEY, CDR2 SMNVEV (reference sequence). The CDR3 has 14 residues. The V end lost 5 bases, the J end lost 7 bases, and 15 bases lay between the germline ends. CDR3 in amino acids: CASSPLAAWQPQHF. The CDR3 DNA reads TGTGCCAGCAGTCCACTAGCGGCTTGGCAGCCCCAGCATTTT.

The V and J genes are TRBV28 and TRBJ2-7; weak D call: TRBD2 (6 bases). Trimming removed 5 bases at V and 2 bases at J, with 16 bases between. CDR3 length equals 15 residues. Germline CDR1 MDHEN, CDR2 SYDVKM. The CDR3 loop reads CASSTTGTATYEQYF. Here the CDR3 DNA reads TGTGCCAGCAGTACTACCGGGACTGCAACCTACGAGCAGTACTTC.

In DNA form, the CDR3 reads TGCGCCAGCAGCTTGGGGAGCCGGAACACTGAAGCTTTCTTT. Translation gives CASSLGSRNTEAFF. This sequence joins TRBV5-1 and TRBJ1-1, with D unresolved. Germline V CDR1 and CDR2: SGHRS, YFSETQ. The CDR3 is 14 amino acids. Trimming took 0 bases from V and 1 from J, leaving 7 bases between them.

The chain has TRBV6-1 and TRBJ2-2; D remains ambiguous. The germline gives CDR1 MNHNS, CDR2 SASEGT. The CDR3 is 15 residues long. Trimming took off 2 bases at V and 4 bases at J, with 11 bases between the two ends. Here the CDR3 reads CASSEMWAFTGELFF. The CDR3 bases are TGTGCCAGCAGTGAAATGTGGGCGTTCACCGGGGAGCTGTTTTTT.

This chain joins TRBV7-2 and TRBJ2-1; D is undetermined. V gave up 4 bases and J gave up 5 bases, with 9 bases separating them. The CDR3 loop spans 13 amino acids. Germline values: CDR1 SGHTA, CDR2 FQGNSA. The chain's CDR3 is CASSSLRDNEQFF. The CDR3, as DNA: TGTGCCAGCAGCTCCCTAAGAGACAATGAGCAGTTCTTC. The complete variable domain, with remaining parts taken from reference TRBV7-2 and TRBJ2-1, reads GAGVSQSPSNKVTEKGKDVELRCDPISGHTALYWYRQSLGQGLEFLIYFQGNSAPDKSGLPSDRFSAERTGGSVSTLTIQRTQQEDSAVYLCASSSLRDNEQFFGPGTRLTVL.

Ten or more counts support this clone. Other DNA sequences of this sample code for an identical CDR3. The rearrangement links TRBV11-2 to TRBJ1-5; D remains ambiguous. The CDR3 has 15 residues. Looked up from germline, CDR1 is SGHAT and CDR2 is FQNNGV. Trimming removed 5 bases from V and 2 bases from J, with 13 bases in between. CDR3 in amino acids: CASSLAGGGNQPQHF. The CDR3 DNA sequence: TGTGCCAGCAGCCTCGCAGGAGGCGGCAATCAGCCCCAGCATTTT.

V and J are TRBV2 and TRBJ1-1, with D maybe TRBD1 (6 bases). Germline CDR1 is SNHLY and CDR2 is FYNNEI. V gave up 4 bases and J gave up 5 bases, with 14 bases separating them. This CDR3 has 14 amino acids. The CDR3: CASSALQGRTEAFF. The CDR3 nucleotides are TGTGCCAGCAGTGCCCTCCAGGGGAGAACTGAAGCTTTCTTT. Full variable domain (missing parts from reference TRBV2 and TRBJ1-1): EPEVTQTPSHQVTQMGQEVILRCVPISNHLYFYWYRQILGQKVEFLVSFYNNEISEKSEIFDDQFSVERPDGSNFTLKIRSTKLEDSAMYFCASSALQGRTEAFFGQGTRLTVV.

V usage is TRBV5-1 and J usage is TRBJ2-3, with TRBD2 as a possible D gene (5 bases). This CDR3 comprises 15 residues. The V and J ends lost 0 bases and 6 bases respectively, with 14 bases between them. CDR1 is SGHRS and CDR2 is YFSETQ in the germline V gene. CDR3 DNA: TGCGCCAGCAGCTTGGCCAGTAGGGAGCCGGATACGCAGTATTTT. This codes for CASSLASREPDTQYF.

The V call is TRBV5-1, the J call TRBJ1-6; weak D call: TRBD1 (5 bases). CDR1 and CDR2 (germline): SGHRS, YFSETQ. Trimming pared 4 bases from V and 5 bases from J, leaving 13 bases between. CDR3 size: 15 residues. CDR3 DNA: TGCGCCAGCAGCGGGGGGGATATCCATAATTCACCCCTCCACTTT. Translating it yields CASSGGDIHNSPLHF.

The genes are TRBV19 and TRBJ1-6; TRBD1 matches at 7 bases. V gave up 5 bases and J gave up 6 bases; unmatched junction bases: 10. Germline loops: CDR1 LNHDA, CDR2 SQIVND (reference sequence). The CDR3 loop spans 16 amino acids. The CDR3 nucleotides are TGTGCCAGTAGTTCCCAACAGGGGAGAAGTAATTCACCCCTCCACTTT. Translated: CASSSQQGRSNSPLHF.

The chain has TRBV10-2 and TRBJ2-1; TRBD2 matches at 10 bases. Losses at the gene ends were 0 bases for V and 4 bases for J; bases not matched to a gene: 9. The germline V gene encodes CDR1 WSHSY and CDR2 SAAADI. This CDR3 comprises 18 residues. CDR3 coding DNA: TGCGCCAGCAGTGAGTCGAAGGCTGGACTAGCGGATTACAATGAGCAGTTCTTC. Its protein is CASSESKAGLADYNEQFF.

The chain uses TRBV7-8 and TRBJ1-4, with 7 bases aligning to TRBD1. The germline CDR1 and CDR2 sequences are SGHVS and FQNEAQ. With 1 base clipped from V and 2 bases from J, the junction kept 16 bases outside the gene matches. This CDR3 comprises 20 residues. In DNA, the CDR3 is TGTGCCAGCAGCTTAGGCCGTTTTGTTGGGTACAGGGGCACTAATGAAAAACTGTTTTTT. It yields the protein CASSLGRFVGYRGTNEKLFF.